This TCR beta chain was identified during a study of T cell repertoires in cytomegalovirus infection. Study details: Indications of both CMV infection and matching HLA type were provided by public TCR beta signatures.

CDR1 is SGHTA and CDR2 is FQGNSA in the germline V gene. The CDR3 has 15 residues. V was clipped by 2 bases and J by 0 bases, with 10 bases between them. TCRdb reprocessed the reads with MiXCR, giving one entry per CDR3 protein. The sample carries around 95,000 distinct CDR3 sequences, about 31% recorded once. Comments on this clonotype: What it recognizes is unknown.

The chain is built from TRBV7-2 and TRBJ1-1; no definite D call. This material consisted of CD8+ T cells from cultured PBMCs, taken from culture after CMV antigen stimulation. The receptor comes from a human donor in good health (CMV status not recorded). Some clones in this sample may be carry-over from other donors' samples. CDR3 DNA sequence: TGTGCCAGCAGCTTATCTGTGTCCCTGAACACTGAAGCTTTCTTT. Translated, it gives CASSLSVSLNTEAFF.